The clone carrying this T cell receptor beta chain has ten or more counts. Its target is unknown. The second PCR ran roughly 6 to 12 cycles with a sample-barcoded 5' primer and J-beta primers. TCRdb re-called the 5' RACE reads with MiXCR, one entry per CDR3 protein. The sample contains hundreds of thousands of distinct CDR3 sequences, roughly 44% of which appear only once. This sample was included in a study of blood T cells in healthy people across ages. The study's findings and limits: The long-lived group displayed more naive CD4+ cells, plus higher diversity, than the aged donors did. Naive T cell percentage showed a strong correlation with TCR beta diversity. Roughly linear declines in TCR beta diversity per million T cells occurred with age.

Samples each had at least 5 micrograms of total RNA extracted. CDR3 length: 15 residues. In germline, CDR1 is KGHSH, CDR2 LQKENI. V lost 3 bases and J 4 bases, leaving 13 bases between the germline ends. The chain recombines TRBV18 with TRBJ2-1, with a tentative D call TRBD2 (6 bases). The receptor's source is a man in his 60s in good health. Sequenced input: blood. The CDR3, as DNA: TGTGCCAGCTCACCTCGCGCGGGGTATTACAATGAGCAGTTCTTC. Residues: CASSPRAGYYNEQFF.